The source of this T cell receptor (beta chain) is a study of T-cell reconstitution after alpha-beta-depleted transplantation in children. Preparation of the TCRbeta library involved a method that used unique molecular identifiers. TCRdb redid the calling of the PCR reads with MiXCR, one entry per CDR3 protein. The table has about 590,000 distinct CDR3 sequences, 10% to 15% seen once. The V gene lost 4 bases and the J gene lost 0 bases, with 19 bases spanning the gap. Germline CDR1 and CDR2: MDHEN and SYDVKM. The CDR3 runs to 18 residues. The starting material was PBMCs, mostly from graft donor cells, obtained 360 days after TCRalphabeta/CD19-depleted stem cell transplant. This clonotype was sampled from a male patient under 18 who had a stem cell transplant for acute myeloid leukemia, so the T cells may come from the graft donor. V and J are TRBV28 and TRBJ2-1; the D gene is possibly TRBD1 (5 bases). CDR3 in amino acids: CASSWTLSLGPSYNEQFF. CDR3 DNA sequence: TGTGCCAGCAGTTGGACATTAAGTCTTGGGCCCTCCTACAATGAGCAGTTCTTC.